This TCR beta chain was obtained from a study of blood T cells in healthy people across ages. Study results and caveats: Estimates of total diversity, which came from one million sequenced T cells, were considered to be underestimates. Unknown donor CMV status possibly confounded expanded clonotype changes.

With a J-beta primer mix and a sample-barcoded 5' primer, a second PCR ran about 7 to 12 cycles. Each TCR beta cDNA got a 12-nucleotide random molecular identifier. A single record per CDR3 protein comes from TCRdb applying MiXCR to the 5' RACE reads. The sample lists approximately 600,000 distinct CDR3 sequences, around three fifths occurring once. Peripheral blood, around 10 milliliters per donor, was collected. Of note for this clonotype: The antigen is not known.

Material: blood. The clonotype was recovered from a man in his 60s in good health.

CDR3 amino acids: CSARIAGPYNEQFF. For the CDR3, the DNA is TGCAGTGCTAGAATAGCGGGGCCCTACAATGAGCAGTTCTTC. The chain uses TRBV20-1 and TRBJ2-1, with 8 bases aligning to TRBD2. The CDR3 length is 14 residues. J lost 2 bases, V lost 2 bases, and 2 bases had no gene match. CDR1 is DFQATT, CDR2 SNEGSKA, per germline (reference sequence).